This T cell receptor (beta chain) originates from a study of cytomegalovirus exposure and HLA in healthy donors. Whole-study results and caveats: Whilst most TCR sequences proved rare, a subset of public TCRs occurred across many donors.

Remarks on this clone: Its antigen is as yet unknown.

The PCR used 60 Vbeta and 13 Jbeta primers. Assay: immunoSEQ multiplex PCR; the TCRdb copy retains only in-frame clones and omits some. The sample holds about 150,000 clones, approximately 79% seen once. V trimming: 2 bases; J trimming: 2 bases; junction bases outside the gene matches: 6. CDR1 and CDR2 (germline): LNHNV, YYDKDF (reference sequence). CDR3 length: 17 amino acids. The chain couples TRBV15 to TRBJ2-6; 7 bases are a match to TRBD1. The sample taken for sequencing was PBMCs. This receptor was identified in a young man in good health and CMV-seropositive. The CDR3 sequence: CATSRITGVAGANVLTF. For the CDR3, the DNA is TGTGCCACCAGCAGAATTACAGGGGTTGCTGGGGCCAACGTCCTGACTTTC.